Sequencing of this T cell receptor beta chain was carried out in a study of human versus mouse CDR3 diversity and MHC coevolution. General study findings and limits: The lowest clonal inequality scores came from most of the three human donors. Human T cells underwent selection on roughly 6 different MHC II alleles. Human CDR3s averaged more deletions and insertions than mouse CDR3s. Humans had the largest estimated TCR beta repertoire, about 1.6 million clonotypes.

Sequencing used immunoSEQ multiplex PCR; TCRdb keeps in-frame clones, though not all of them. Here the sample spans about 73,000 clones, roughly 92% being singletons. To note about this clone: Its specificity is not known.

The receptor was derived from a person aged 30-70 years in good health. Sequenced sample: naive CD4+ T cells from blood. The subset: CD45RO-negative CD62L-positive naive CD4 T cells.

CDR3 nucleotides: TGTGCCAGCTCACGTGGACAGACCTATGGCTACACCTTC. It encodes CASSRGQTYGYTF. The chain carries TRBV18 and TRBJ1-2; TRBD1 might be the D (6 bases). The V and J ends lost 4 bases and 4 bases respectively, with 10 bases between them. Germline CDR1 and CDR2: KGHSH and LQKENI. The CDR3 is 13 residues long. The entire variable domain, with the rest obtained from reference TRBV18 and TRBJ1-2, is as follows: NAGVMQNPRHLVRRRGQEARLRCSPMKGHSHVYWYRQLPEEGLKFMVYLQKENIIDESGMPKERFSAEFPKEGPSILRIQQVVRGDSAAYFCASSRGQTYGYTFGSGTRLTVV.